The present T cell receptor beta chain was sequenced within a study of blood T cell repertoires in COVID-19. Study background: Material from acute and convalescent COVID-19 was sourced from the United States, Italy and Spain.

Cohorts were determined from participant-reported clinical history. The protocol was immunoSEQ multiplex PCR, while the TCRdb copy is restricted to in-frame clones and leaves out a portion. Altogether about 300,000 clones are present, roughly 88% being singletons, with the ten largest covering roughly 2.2%. This clone was seen once. The sequenced sample was PBMCs or T cells enriched from blood (not recorded which). The source of this sequence is a man in his thirties or forties who had recovered from COVID-19.

The CDR3 sequence: CAWSIKVGGADTQYF. CDR3 DNA sequence: TGTGCCTGGAGCATAAAGGTGGGGGGGGCAGATACGCAGTATTTT. The chain uses TRBV30 and TRBJ2-3; TRBD2 matches at 7 bases. The CDR3 length is 15 residues. With V trimmed by 3 bases and J by 4 bases, 10 bases remained unmatched. Germline CDR1 is GTSNPN and CDR2 is SVGIG (reference sequence).